This T cell receptor beta chain was sequenced for a study of spatial heterogeneity in lung cancer. Each molecule of TCR cDNA was tagged with one unique molecular identifier. A single record per CDR3 protein comes from TCRdb applying MiXCR to the 5' RACE reads. The table has 90,000 to 95,000 distinct CDR3 sequences, roughly 12% seen once; the top ten hold roughly two fifths. Time point denoted: sample taken at primary tumor resection. A total of around 67 untreated early-stage non-small cell lung cancer patients served as donors. Extraction of whole RNA from tumor, nontumor lung or frozen PBMC preceded unsorted sequencing. This CDR3 contains 16 residues. V lost 5 bases to trimming and J lost 4 bases; unmatched junction nucleotides: 6. The germline CDR1 and CDR2 sequences are SQVTM and ANQGSEA.

The material was PBMCs, obtained at surgery. The receptor was isolated from a male donor with early-stage non-small cell lung cancer. The chain is built from TRBV29-1 and TRBJ2-1; 15 bases are shared with TRBD2. The CDR3 protein is CSVTGLAGGGYNEQFF. DNA of the CDR3: TGCAGCGTTACCGGACTAGCGGGAGGGGGGTACAATGAGCAGTTCTTC.